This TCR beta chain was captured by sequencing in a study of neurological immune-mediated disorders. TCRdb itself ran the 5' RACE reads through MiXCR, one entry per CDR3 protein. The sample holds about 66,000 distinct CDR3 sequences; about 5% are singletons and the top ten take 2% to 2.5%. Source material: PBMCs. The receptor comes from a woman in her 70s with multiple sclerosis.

The CDR3 is CASSLEKNTEAFF. DNA for the CDR3: TGTGCCAGCAGCTTGGAGAAGAACACTGAAGCTTTCTTT. The chain couples TRBV5-4 to TRBJ1-1; unclear D gene. V dropped 0 bases and J dropped 1 base, with 4 bases sitting between them. CDR1 SGHNT and CDR2 YYREEE come from the germline V gene (reference sequence). The CDR3 covers 13 residues.